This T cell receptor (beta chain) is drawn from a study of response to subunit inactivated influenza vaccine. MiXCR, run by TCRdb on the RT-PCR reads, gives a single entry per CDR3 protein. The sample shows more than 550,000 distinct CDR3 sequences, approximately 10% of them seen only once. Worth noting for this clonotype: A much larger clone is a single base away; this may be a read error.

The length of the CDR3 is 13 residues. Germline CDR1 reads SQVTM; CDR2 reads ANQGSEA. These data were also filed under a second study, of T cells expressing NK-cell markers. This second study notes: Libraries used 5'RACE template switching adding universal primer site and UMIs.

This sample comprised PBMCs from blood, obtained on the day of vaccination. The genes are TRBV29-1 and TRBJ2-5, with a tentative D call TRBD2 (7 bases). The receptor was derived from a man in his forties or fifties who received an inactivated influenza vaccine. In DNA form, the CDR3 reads TGCAGCGTGCGGACAGCAACCGGGGGGACCCAGGACTTC. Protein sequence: CSVRTATGGTQDF.